These 18 T cell receptor beta chains originate from one sample sequenced in a study of blood T cell repertoires in COVID-19. Sequenced by immunoSEQ multiplex PCR; TCRdb stores in-frame clones only, minus some. Of about 280,000 clones listed, around nine tenths were seen once; the top ten hold over 2%. Sample: PBMCs or T cells enriched from blood (not recorded which). The receptor set was obtained from a woman aged 55-69 years in a cohort exposed to, infected with or recovered from COVID-19 (not recorded which).

The chain recombines TRBV28 with TRBJ1-2, with D possibly being TRBD1 (5 bases). Germline V gene sequence: CDR1 MDHEN, CDR2 SYDVKM. Trimming shortened V by 5 bases and J by 4 bases, and 17 bases separated the two germline ends. The CDR3 is 15 residues long. CDR3 region: CASSREGREVYGYTF. In DNA form, the CDR3 reads TGTGCCAGCAGTCGAGAGGGGAGGGAGGTCTATGGCTACACCTTC.

The chain joins TRBV9 to TRBJ2-5; TRBD1 is a possible D gene (5 bases). The CDR3 contains 16 residues. Trimming removed 3 bases at V and 2 bases at J, with 17 bases between. The V gene's germline CDR1 is SGDLS and CDR2 YYNGEE. The CDR3 nucleotides read TGTGCCAGCAGCGACCTGACAGAGGTGGTACAAGAGACCCAGTACTTC. It is translated as CASSDLTEVVQETQYF.

This chain uses TRBV19 with TRBJ2-7, with TRBD1 matching 7 bases. There are 14 residues in the CDR3. Germline V gene sequence: CDR1 LNHDA, CDR2 SQIVND (reference sequence). J was trimmed by 1 base and V by 4 bases; bases with no gene match: 4. CDR3 sequence (DNA): TGTGCCAGTAGTAACTACAGGGGATCCTACGAGCAGTACTTC. Its translation is CASSNYRGSYEQYF.

This clone was picked up one time. This chain joins TRBV5-4 and TRBJ2-1, with unresolved D. V shed 3 bases and J shed 10 bases, with 17 bases lying between them. The CDR3 spans 14 residues. From germline, CDR1 is SGHNT and CDR2 YYREEE (reference sequence). CDR3 sequence: CASSSSRRQSEQFF. The CDR3 DNA follows: TGTGCCAGCAGCTCTTCGCGGCGCCAAAGCGAGCAGTTCTTC.

The chain carries TRBV19 and TRBJ1-6, with D tentatively TRBD1 (6 bases). Germline-derived CDR1 and CDR2 are LNHDA and SQIVND (reference sequence). CDR3 length equals 18 residues. The V end was cut by 4 bases, the J end by 5 bases, with 21 bases between. For the CDR3, the DNA is TGTGCCAGTAGTAGTTCCATCGCAACAGGGAGAGATAATTCACCCCTCCACTTT. Its protein product is CASSSSIATGRDNSPLHF.

This sequence joins TRBV19 and TRBJ2-3; D gene ambiguous. Germline lookup yields CDR1 LNHDA and CDR2 SQIVND (reference sequence). This CDR3 is 14 amino acids long. Trimming cost V 1 base and J 3 bases, with 8 bases left between them. The CDR3 is CASSIGLKTDTQYF. The CDR3 nucleotides are TGTGCCAGTAGTATAGGCCTAAAGACAGATACGCAGTATTTT.

This clone was seen a few times. The chain employs TRBV7-6 and TRBJ2-1; 13 bases map to TRBD2. V dropped 0 bases and J dropped 9; count of bases not matched to a gene: 8. This CDR3 region has 17 residues. Per germline, CDR1 SGHVS and CDR2 FNYEAQ. This CDR3 is CASSLAQGTSGVIEQFF. DNA for the CDR3: TGTGCCAGCAGCTTAGCGCAAGGGACTAGCGGGGTTATTGAGCAGTTCTTC.

This chain links TRBV28 with TRBJ1-1; 7 nucleotides match TRBD1. Germline assignment: CDR1 MDHEN and CDR2 SYDVKM. The CDR3 extends over 14 amino acids. V shed 2 bases and J 4 bases; nucleotides not matched to a gene: 4. The CDR3 DNA follows: TGTGCCAGCAGTTTACTGGGACAGTCCACTGAAGCTTTCTTT. Protein product: CASSLLGQSTEAFF.

This clone was observed a handful of times. The rearrangement uses TRBV19 and TRBJ1-4; D unresolved. V was pared by 7 bases and J by 8 bases, with 20 bases between. This CDR3 spans 15 amino acids. Germline-derived CDR1 and CDR2 are LNHDA and SQIVND (reference sequence). The CDR3 loop is CASKLTHSGYEKLFF. In DNA, the CDR3 is TGTGCCAGTAAGTTAACTCACAGCGGGTACGAAAAACTGTTTTTT.

V is TRBV28 and J is TRBJ1-5; TRBD1 might be the D (5 bases). Germline CDR1 MDHEN, CDR2 SYDVKM. Trimming stripped 6 bases from V and 3 bases from J, with 15 bases between. This CDR3 spans 15 amino acids. The CDR3 loop reads CASSLSGRYNQPQHF. The DNA for the CDR3 is TGTGCCAGCAGCCTGTCAGGGAGGTACAATCAGCCCCAGCATTTT.

The chain uses TRBV28 and TRBJ1-6; D is possibly TRBD1 (5 bases). V gave up 4 bases and J gave up 5 bases, with 15 bases separating them. The CDR3 extends over 16 amino acids. CDR1 is MDHEN, CDR2 SYDVKM, per germline. The CDR3 protein is CASSSASGVNNSPLHF. CDR3 nucleotides: TGTGCCAGCAGTTCCGCCTCGGGGGTTAATAATTCACCCCTCCACTTT.

The rearrangement joins TRBV7-9 to TRBJ1-3; 7 bases match TRBD1. With V trimmed by 6 bases and J by 0 bases, 5 bases remained unmatched. Germline assignment: CDR1 SEHNR and CDR2 FQNEAQ (reference sequence). The CDR3 runs to 15 residues. CDR3 sequence (DNA): TGTGCCAGCAGGCCGACAGGGACCTCTGGAAACACCATATATTTT. Translated: CASRPTGTSGNTIYF. Full variable domain (outside the CDR3, taken from reference TRBV7-9 and TRBJ1-3): DTGVSQNPRHKITKRGQNVTFRCDPISEHNRLYWYRQTLGQGPEFLTYFQNEAQLEKSRLLSDRFSAERPKGSFSTLEIQRTEQGDSAMYLCASRPTGTSGNTIYFGEGSWLTVV.

J is TRBJ2-3 and V is TRBV11-2; no firm D call. Germline CDR1 reads SGHAT; CDR2 reads FQNNGV. The V and J ends lost 5 bases and 2 bases respectively, with 17 bases between them. The CDR3 consists of 16 residues. CDR3 bases: TGTGCCAGCAGCCGGCCATTGGGCGTAACCACAGATACGCAGTATTTT. Encoded protein: CASSRPLGVTTDTQYF.

The chain combines TRBV5-5 with TRBJ2-5, with D perhaps TRBD2 (8 bases). The CDR3 consists of 17 residues. V shed 2 bases and J shed 2 bases, with 19 bases lying between them. The germline gives CDR1 SGHKS, CDR2 YYEKEE (reference sequence). DNA of the CDR3: TGTGCCAGCAGCTTCGGACAGGCGGGAGGCCGGCAAGAGACCCAGTACTTC. It codes for CASSFGQAGGRQETQYF. The full variable domain, with the rest looked up from reference TRBV5-5 and TRBJ2-5, is DAGVTQSPTHLIKTRGQQVTLRCSPISGHKSVSWYQQVLGQGPQFIFQYYEKEERGRGNFPDRFSARQFPNYSSELNVNALLLGDSALYLCASSFGQAGGRQETQYFGPGTRLLVL.

The V call is TRBV24-1, the J call TRBJ2-2; the D gene is possibly TRBD2 (6 bases). V was pared by 6 bases and J by 3 bases, with 13 bases between. This CDR3 is 15 amino acids long. Germline CDR1 KGHDR, CDR2 SFDVKD. The CDR3 coding sequence is TGTGCCACCAGTCAACGGGAGAAGGACACCGGGGAGCTGTTTTTT. It is translated as CATSQREKDTGELFF.

The V call is TRBV2, the J call TRBJ2-1, with D possibly being TRBD2 (6 bases). Germline lookup yields CDR1 SNHLY and CDR2 FYNNEI. CDR3 length: 12 amino acids. V shed 7 bases and J shed 6 bases, with 10 bases lying between them. In DNA, the CDR3 is TGTGCCAGCATCGAGCGGGCCAATGAGCAGTTCTTC. This translates into CASIERANEQFF.

V gene TRBV9 combines with J gene TRBJ2-2; TRBD2 might be the D (7 bases). Germline V lookup: CDR1 SGDLS, CDR2 YYNGEE. The V gene lost 1 base and the J gene lost 4 bases, with 8 bases spanning the gap. This CDR3 region has 14 residues. CDR3 coding DNA: TGTGCCAGCAGCGTAAGGGGGGGCACCGGGGAGCTGTTTTTT. Amino acid sequence: CASSVRGGTGELFF. Complete variable domain (other parts from reference TRBV9 and TRBJ2-2): DSGVTQTPKHLITATGQRVTLRCSPRSGDLSVYWYQQSLDQGLQFLIQYYNGEERAKGNILERFSAQQFPDLHSELNLSSLELGDSALYFCASSVRGGTGELFFGEGSRLTVL.

This sequence joins TRBV11-3 and TRBJ2-7; 10 bases map to TRBD2. With 1 base clipped from V and 0 bases from J, the junction kept 15 bases outside the gene matches. The CDR3 spans 20 residues. The V gene's germline CDR1 is SGHNT and CDR2 YENEEA. CDR3 loop: CASSLGVASGRKTSSYEQYF. The DNA of the CDR3 is TGTGCCAGCAGCTTAGGAGTAGCTAGCGGGAGAAAAACTTCCTCCTACGAGCAGTACTTC. The full variable domain, its missing parts supplied by reference TRBV11-3 and TRBJ2-7, is EAGVVQSPRYKIIEKKQPVAFWCNPISGHNTLYWYLQNLGQGPELLIRYENEEAVDDSQLPKDRFSAERLKGVDSTLKIQPAELGDSAVYLCASSLGVASGRKTSSYEQYFGPGTRLTVT.